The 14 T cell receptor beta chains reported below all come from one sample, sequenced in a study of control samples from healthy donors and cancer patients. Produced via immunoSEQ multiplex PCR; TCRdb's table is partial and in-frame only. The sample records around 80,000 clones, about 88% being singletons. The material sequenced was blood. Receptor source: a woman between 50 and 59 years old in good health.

CDR3 bases: TGTGCCAGCAGTTCGCAGGATCCGGGGGGCAAAAACATTCAGTACTTC. Amino acid sequence: CASSSQDPGGKNIQYF. The chain uses TRBV6-2 or TRBV6-3 and TRBJ2-4, with 7 bases aligning to TRBD2. This CDR3 region has 16 residues. CDR1 is MNHEY, CDR2 SVGEGT, per germline. V was pared by 4 bases and J by 3 bases, with 9 bases of the junction left unmatched.

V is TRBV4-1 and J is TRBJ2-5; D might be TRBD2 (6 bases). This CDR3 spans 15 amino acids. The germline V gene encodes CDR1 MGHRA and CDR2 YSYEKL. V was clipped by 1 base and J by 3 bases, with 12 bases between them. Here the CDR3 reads CASSQVEGIEETQYF. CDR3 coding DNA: TGCGCCAGCAGCCAAGTGGAGGGAATCGAAGAGACCCAGTACTTC.

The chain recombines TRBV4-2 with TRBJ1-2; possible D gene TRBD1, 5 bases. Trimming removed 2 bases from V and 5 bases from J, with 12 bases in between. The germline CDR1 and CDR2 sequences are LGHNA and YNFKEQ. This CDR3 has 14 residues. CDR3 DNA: TGTGCCAGCAGCCAATCCGGGACGGAGTATGGCTACACCTTC. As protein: CASSQSGTEYGYTF.

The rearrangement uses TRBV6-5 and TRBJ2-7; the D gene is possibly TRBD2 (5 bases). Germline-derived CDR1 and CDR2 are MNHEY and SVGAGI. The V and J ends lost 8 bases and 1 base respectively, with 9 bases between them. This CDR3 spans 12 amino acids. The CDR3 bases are TGTGCCAGCTGGCGGGTGTCCTACGAGCAGTACTTC. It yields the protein CASWRVSYEQYF.

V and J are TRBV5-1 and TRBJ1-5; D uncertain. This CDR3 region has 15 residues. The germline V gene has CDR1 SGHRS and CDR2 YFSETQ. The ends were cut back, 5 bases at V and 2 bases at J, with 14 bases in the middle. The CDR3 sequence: CASSFEGGGNQPQHF. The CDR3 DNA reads TGCGCCAGCAGTTTTGAGGGAGGAGGCAATCAGCCCCAGCATTTT.

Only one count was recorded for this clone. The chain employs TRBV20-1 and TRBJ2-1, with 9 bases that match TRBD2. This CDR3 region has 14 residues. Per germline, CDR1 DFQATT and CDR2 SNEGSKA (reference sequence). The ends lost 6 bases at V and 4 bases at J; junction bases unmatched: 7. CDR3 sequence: CSASKAGGYNEQFF. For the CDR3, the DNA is TGCAGTGCCAGTAAGGCGGGGGGGTACAATGAGCAGTTCTTC.

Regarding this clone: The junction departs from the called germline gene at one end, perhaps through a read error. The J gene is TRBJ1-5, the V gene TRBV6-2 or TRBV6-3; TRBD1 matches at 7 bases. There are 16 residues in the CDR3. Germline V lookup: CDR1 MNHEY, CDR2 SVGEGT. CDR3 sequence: CANSFTATGIGQPQHF. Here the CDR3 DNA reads TGTGCCAACAGTTTTACAGCGACAGGGATCGGGCAGCCCCAGCATTTT.

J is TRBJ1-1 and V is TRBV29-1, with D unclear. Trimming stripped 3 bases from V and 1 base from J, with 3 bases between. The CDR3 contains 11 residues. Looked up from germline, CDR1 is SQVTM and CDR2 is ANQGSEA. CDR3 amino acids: CSVDRNTEAFF. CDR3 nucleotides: TGCAGCGTTGACAGGAACACTGAAGCTTTCTTT.

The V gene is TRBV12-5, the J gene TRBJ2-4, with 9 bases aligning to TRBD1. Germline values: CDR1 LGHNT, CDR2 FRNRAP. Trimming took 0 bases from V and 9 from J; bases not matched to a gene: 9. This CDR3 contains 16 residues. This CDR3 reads CASGLVLGTGPAIQYF. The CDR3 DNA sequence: TGTGCTAGTGGTTTGGTACTTGGGACAGGGCCGGCCATTCAGTACTTC.

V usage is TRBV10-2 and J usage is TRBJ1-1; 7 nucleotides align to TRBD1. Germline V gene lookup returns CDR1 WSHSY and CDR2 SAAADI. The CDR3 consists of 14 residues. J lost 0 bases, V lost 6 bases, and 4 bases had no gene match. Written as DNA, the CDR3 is TGCGCCAGCAGAGTGGGACAGTTGAACACTGAAGCTTTCTTT. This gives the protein CASRVGQLNTEAFF.

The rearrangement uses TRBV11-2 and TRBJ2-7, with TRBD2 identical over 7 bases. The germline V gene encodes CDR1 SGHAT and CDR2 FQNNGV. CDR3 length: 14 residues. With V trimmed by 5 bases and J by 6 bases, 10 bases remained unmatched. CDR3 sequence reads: CASSPGGTVGEQYF. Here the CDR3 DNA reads TGTGCCAGCAGCCCCGGGGGGACCGTGGGCGAGCAGTACTTC. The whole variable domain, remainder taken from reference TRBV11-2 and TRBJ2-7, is EAGVAQSPRYKIIEKRQSVAFWCNPISGHATLYWYQQILGQGPKLLIQFQNNGVVDDSQLPKDRFSAERLKGVDSTLKIQPAKLEDSAVYLCASSPGGTVGEQYFGPGTRLTVT.

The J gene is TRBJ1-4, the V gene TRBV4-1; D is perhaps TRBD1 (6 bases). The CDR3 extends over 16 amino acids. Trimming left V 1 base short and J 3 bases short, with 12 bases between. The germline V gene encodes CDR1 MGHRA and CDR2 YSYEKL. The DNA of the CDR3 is TGCGCCAGCAGCCAAGGATCGGGACACCCTAATGAAAAACTGTTTTTT. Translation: CASSQGSGHPNEKLFF.

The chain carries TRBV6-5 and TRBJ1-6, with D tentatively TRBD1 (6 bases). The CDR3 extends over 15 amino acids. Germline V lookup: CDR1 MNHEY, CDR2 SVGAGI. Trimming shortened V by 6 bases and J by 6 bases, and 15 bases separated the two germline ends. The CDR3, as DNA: TGTGCCAGCAGGGGAACCCGGGACATTAATTCACCCCTCCACTTT. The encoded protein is CASRGTRDINSPLHF.

CDR3 DNA: TGTGCCACCTCCTCCTCCGGACGGGAGACCCAGTACTTC. As protein: CATSSSGRETQYF. The chain joins TRBV24-1 to TRBJ2-5, with D hard to call. Germline CDR1 KGHDR, CDR2 SFDVKD. This CDR3 is built from 13 residues. V was shortened by 9 bases and J by 5 bases, with 15 bases between the two germline ends.